Below, 9 T cell receptor beta chains from the same sample are listed, as sequenced in a study of T cell responses to AZD1222 COVID-19 vaccine. The repertoire was sequenced with immunoSEQ multiplex PCR; TCRdb's copy has only in-frame clones and lacks some. The data contain roughly 150,000 clones, approximately 88% of them singletons. The source material was peripheral blood, sampled on day 0 of AZD1222 vaccination. All receptors come from an adult in good health.

Here the CDR3 reads CASSLDGGDTGELFF. DNA for the CDR3: TGTGCCAGCAGCTTAGATGGAGGGGACACCGGGGAGCTGTTTTTT. The rearrangement uses TRBV7-9 and TRBJ2-2; TRBD2 might be the D (6 bases). Germline V CDR1 and CDR2: SEHNR, FQNEAQ (reference sequence). This CDR3 comprises 15 residues. V lost 1 base to trimming and J lost 3 bases, with 9 bases between them. The variable domain in full, with the rest retrieved from reference TRBV7-9 and TRBJ2-2, is DTGVSQNPRHKITKRGQNVTFRCDPISEHNRLYWYRQTLGQGPEFLTYFQNEAQLEKSRLLSDRFSAERPKGSFSTLEIQRTEQGDSAMYLCASSLDGGDTGELFFGEGSRLTVL.

Note on this clone: This sample also contains other DNA sequences that code for the same CDR3. The V call is TRBV11-2, the J call TRBJ2-1; no reliable D call. V lost 2 bases, J lost 1 base, and 9 bases lay in between. The germline V gene has CDR1 SGHAT and CDR2 FQNNGV. The CDR3 is 15 amino acids. The CDR3 DNA sequence: TGTGCCAGCAGCTTAATTCCGGGTTCCTACAATGAGCAGTTCTTC. Its translation is CASSLIPGSYNEQFF.

The rearrangement joins TRBV4-2 to TRBJ2-7; D uncertain. CDR1 and CDR2 (germline): LGHNA, YNFKEQ. V lost 0 bases, J lost 2 bases, and 11 bases lay in between. This CDR3 has 15 amino acids. As DNA, the CDR3 is TGTGCCAGCAGCCAAGATCAAGGCGGAACCTACGAGCAGTACTTC. It translates to CASSQDQGGTYEQYF.

This sequence joins TRBV5-4 and TRBJ1-2; TRBD1 agrees at 7 bases. The CDR3 has 13 residues. From germline, CDR1 is SGHNT and CDR2 YYREEE (reference sequence). Trimming removed 4 bases from V and 4 bases from J; junction bases left unmatched: 4. Here the CDR3 DNA reads TGTGCCAGCAGCGTGACAGGGATCTATGGCTACACCTTC. This translates into CASSVTGIYGYTF. Combining the CDR3 with reference TRBV5-4 and TRBJ1-2 gives the whole variable domain ETGVTQSPTHLIKTRGQQVTLRCSSQSGHNTVSWYQQALGQGPQFIFQYYREEENGRGNFPPRFSGLQFPNYSSELNVNALELDDSALYLCASSVTGIYGYTFGSGTRLTVV.

The CDR3 reads CASSLGRWDTEAFF. In DNA form, the CDR3 reads TGCGCCAGCAGCCTCGGACGGTGGGACACTGAAGCTTTCTTT. The J gene is TRBJ1-1, the V gene TRBV4-3, with D hard to call. Trimming removed 4 bases at V and 3 bases at J, with 12 bases between. This CDR3 spans 14 amino acids. Germline V gene lookup returns CDR1 LGHNA and CDR2 YSLEER.

The chain carries TRBV29-1 and TRBJ2-1; TRBD2 is a possible D gene (6 bases). V was trimmed by 7 bases and J by 7 bases, leaving 14 bases between them. CDR3 length: 12 residues. Germline V gene sequence: CDR1 SQVTM, CDR2 ANQGSEA. The CDR3 loop is CSALGGVNEQFF. The CDR3 region has the DNA TGCAGCGCCCTGGGCGGGGTGAATGAGCAGTTCTTC.

The chain links TRBV10-3 to TRBJ1-2; 7 nucleotides match TRBD1. Germline V gene sequence: CDR1 ENHRY, CDR2 SYGVKD. J lost 7 bases, V lost 5 bases, and 10 bases had no gene match. The CDR3 has 14 amino acids. The CDR3 sequence: CAISTGTDFSGYTF. In DNA form, the CDR3 reads TGTGCCATCAGTACCGGGACAGACTTCTCTGGCTACACCTTC.

This clone has only a few counts. The CDR3 DNA reads TGTGCCATCAGTGACAACTCAAAAGAGCAGTACTTC. It codes for CAISDNSKEQYF. The rearrangement uses TRBV10-3 and TRBJ2-7; unclear D gene. V lost 3 bases to trimming and J lost 7 bases, with 10 bases between them. CDR3 length equals 12 residues. CDR1 is ENHRY, CDR2 SYGVKD, per germline.

As for this clone: The sample carries other DNA sequences with the same CDR3. This chain joins TRBV5-1 and TRBJ2-7; no clear D gene. CDR1 is SGHRS, CDR2 YFSETQ, per germline. The V gene lost 5 bases and the J gene lost 2 bases, with 11 bases spanning the gap. The CDR3 length is 13 residues. In DNA, the CDR3 is TGCGCCAGCAGTCTGGCAGGAACCTACGAGCAGTACTTC. This encodes CASSLAGTYEQYF.